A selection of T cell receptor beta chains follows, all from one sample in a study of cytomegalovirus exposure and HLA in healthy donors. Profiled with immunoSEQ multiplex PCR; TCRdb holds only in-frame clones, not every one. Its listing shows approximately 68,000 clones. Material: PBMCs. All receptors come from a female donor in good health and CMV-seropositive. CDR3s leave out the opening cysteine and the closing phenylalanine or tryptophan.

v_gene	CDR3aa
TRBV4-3	ASSETARIIVDETQY
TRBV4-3	ASSPFWRSSYNEQF
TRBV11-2	ASSLEHQNTEAF
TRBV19	ASSIVQGRTGELF
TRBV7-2	ASSSFLESGNTIY
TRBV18	ASSPGTGEAF
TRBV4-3	ASSTGGDTQY
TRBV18	ASSPTRPAGETQY
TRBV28	ASSFAVRGRELF
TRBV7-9	ASSLAEDNEQF
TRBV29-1	SVTPGTIGGNTIY
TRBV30	AWRRGSLTEQF
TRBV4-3	ASSQKTSGTYNEQF
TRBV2	ASKDRDFYGYT
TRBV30	AWNRDILTEAF
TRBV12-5	ASGPLTGPYEQY
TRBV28	ASTLDLAVYEGQY
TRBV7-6	ASSPKTSGYYEQY
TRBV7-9	ASSLAWSRNEQF
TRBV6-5	ASSYGGQQY
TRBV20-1	SARAPGELF
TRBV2	ASTPVGTVNNSPLH
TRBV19	ASSPGYADTQY
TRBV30	AWSVYWRKETQY
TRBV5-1	ASSSFANTGELF
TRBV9	ASSGLAGASEQY
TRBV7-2	ASSSRQIEAF
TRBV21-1	ASPSGTLSVNTEAF
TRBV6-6	ASSPRDKSSGNTIY
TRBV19	ASTRQPNQPQH
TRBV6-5	ASRELAGPYEQY
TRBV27	ASSLSGQVVYGYT
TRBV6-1	ASSELGAGELF
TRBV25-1	ASSVQGLGGYT
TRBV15	ATSRITGTSGNTIY
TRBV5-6	ASRTRPSYEQY
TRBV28	ASSLRSSGSKVNEQF
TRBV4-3	ASGWTGASTEAF
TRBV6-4	ASIQGTYEQY
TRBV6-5	ASSYRGATGSEQY
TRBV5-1	ASSFRDRVNGYT
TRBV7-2	ASSPRSASGGIYYEQY
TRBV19	ASSIFGNTEAF
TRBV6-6	ASSYSRGTEAF
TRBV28	ASSFAPGQGAYEQY
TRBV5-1	ASSLASENTEAF
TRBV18	ASSRDTTDTQY
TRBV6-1	ASSDPARDGYT
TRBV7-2	ASATSGSHFYEQY
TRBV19	ASKPTYGTYEQY
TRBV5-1	ASSFFGVQETQY
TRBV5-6	ASSPAQGGDTQY
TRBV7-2	ASSLQRGSNQPQH